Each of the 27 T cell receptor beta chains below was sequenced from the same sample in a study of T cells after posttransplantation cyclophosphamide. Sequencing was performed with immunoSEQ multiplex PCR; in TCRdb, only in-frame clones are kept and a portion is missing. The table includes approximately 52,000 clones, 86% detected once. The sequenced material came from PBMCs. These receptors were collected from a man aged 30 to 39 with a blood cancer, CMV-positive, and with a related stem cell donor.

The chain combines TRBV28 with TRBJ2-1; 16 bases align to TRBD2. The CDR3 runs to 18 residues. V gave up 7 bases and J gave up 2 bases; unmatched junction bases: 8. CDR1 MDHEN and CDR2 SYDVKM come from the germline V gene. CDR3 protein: CASKIMGLAGGPYNEQFF. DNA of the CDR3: TGTGCCAGCAAAATTATGGGACTAGCGGGAGGGCCCTACAATGAGCAGTTCTTC.

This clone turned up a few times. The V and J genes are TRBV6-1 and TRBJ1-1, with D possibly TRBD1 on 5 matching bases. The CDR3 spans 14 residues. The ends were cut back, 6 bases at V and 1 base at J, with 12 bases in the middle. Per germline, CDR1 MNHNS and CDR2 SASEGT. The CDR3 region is CASRLTGGNTEAFF. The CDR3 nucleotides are TGTGCCAGCAGGCTAACAGGTGGGAACACTGAAGCTTTCTTT.

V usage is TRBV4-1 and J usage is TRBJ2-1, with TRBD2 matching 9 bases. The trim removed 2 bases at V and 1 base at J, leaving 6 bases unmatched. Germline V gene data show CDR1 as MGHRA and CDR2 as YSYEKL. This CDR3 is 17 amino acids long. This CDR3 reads CASSQRSGSGSYNEQFF. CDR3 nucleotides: TGCGCCAGCAGCCAACGTAGCGGGAGTGGTTCCTACAATGAGCAGTTCTTC.

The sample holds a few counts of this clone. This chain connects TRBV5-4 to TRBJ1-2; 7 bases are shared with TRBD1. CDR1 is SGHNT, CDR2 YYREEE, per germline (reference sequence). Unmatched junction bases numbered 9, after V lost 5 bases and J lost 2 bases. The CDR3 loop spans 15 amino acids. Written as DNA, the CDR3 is TGTGCCAGCAGAACAGGAGGCAGGGGGAACTATGGCTACACCTTC. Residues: CASRTGGRGNYGYTF.

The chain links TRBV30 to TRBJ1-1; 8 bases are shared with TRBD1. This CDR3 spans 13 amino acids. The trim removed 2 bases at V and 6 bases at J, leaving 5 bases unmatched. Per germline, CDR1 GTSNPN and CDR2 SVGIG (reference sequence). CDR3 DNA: TGTGCCTGGAGTCTCGGACAGGGCTCTGAAGCTTTCTTT. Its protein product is CAWSLGQGSEAFF.

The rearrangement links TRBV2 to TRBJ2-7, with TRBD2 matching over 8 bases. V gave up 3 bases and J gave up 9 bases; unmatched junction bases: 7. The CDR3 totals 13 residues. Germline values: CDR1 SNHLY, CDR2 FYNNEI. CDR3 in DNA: TGTGCCAGCAGTGAGTTTGGGCTAGCGGGGCAGTACTTC. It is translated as CASSEFGLAGQYF.

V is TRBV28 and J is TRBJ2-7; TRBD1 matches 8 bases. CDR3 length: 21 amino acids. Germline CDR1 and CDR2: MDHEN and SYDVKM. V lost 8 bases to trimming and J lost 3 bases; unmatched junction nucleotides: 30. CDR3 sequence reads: CASAAIPGTGFLYSRYYEQYF. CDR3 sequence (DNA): TGTGCCAGCGCCGCAATCCCCGGGACAGGCTTCTTGTATTCCCGCTACTACGAGCAGTACTTC.

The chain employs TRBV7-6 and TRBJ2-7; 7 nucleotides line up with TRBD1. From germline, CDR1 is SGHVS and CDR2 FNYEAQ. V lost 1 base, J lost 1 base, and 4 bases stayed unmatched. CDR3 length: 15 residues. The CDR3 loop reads CASSLGWDRSYEQYF. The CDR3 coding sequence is TGTGCCAGCAGCTTAGGGTGGGACAGATCCTACGAGCAGTACTTC.

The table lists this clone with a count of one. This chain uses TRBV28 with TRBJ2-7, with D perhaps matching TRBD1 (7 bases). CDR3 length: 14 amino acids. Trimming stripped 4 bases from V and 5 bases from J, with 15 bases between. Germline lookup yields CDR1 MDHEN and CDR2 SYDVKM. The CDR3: CASSSGGTVDEQYF. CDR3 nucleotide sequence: TGTGCCAGCAGTTCAGGGGGGACAGTGGACGAGCAGTACTTC.

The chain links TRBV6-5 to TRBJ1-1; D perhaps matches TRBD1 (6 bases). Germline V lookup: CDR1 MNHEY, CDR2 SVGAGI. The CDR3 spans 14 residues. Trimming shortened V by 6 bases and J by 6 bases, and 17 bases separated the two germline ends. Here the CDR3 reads CASRRAIRTAEAFF. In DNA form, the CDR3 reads TGTGCCAGCAGGCGAGCGATTCGGACAGCTGAAGCTTTCTTT.

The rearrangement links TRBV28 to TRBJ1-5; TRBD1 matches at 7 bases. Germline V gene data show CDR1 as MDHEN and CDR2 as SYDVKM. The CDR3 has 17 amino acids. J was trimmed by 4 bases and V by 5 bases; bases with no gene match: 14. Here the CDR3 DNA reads TGTGCCAGCAGTCCCGCCGGGCAGGGGGTTGCGAATCAGCCCCAGCATTTT. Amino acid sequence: CASSPAGQGVANQPQHF. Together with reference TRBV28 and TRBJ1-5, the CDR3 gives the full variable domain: DVKVTQSSRYLVKRTGEKVFLECVQDMDHENMFWYRQDPGLGLRLIYFSYDVKMKEKGDIPEGYSVSREKKERFSLILESASTNQTSMYLCASSPAGQGVANQPQHFGDGTRLSIL.

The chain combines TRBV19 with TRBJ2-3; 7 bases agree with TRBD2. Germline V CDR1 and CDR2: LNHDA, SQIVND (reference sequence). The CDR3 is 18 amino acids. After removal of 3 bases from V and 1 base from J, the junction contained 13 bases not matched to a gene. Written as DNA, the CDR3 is TGTGCCAGTAGTATCTTCTGGAGCGGGAAGGGAGGCACAGATACGCAGTATTTT. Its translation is CASSIFWSGKGGTDTQYF.

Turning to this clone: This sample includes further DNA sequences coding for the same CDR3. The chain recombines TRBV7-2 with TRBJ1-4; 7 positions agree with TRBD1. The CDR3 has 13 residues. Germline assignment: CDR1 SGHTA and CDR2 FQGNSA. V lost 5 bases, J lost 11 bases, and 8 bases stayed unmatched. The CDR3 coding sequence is TGTGCCAGCAGCACCCAGACAGGGCAGAAACTGTTTTTT. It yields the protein CASSTQTGQKLFF.

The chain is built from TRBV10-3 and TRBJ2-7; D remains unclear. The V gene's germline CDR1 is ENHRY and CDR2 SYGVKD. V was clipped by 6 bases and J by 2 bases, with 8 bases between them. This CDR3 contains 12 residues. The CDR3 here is CAISPSTYEQYF. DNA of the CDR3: TGTGCCATCAGCCCGAGCACCTACGAGCAGTACTTC.

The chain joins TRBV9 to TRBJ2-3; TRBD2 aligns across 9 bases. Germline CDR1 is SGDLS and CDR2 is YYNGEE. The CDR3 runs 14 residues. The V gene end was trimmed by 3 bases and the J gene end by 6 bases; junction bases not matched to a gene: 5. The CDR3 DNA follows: TGTGCCAGCAGCGGAACGACTAGCGGTGATACGCAGTATTTT. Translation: CASSGTTSGDTQYF.

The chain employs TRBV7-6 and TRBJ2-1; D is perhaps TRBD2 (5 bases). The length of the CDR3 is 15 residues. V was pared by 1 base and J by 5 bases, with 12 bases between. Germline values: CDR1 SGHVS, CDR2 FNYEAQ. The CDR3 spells CASSLVLAPNNEQFF. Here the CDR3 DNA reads TGTGCCAGCAGCTTAGTCCTAGCACCCAACAATGAGCAGTTCTTC.

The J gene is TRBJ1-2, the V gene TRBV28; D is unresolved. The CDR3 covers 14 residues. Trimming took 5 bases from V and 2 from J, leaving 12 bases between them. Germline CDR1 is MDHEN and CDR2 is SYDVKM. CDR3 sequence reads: CASSATLNNYGYTF. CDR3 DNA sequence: TGTGCCAGCAGTGCGACACTTAACAACTATGGCTACACCTTC.

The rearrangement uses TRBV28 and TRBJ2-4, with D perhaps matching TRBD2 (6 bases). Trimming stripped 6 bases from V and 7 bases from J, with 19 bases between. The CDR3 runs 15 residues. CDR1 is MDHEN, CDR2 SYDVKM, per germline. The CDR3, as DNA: TGTGCCAGCAGCCCTCTCCAGGGAGGTGGGAACATTCAGTACTTC. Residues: CASSPLQGGGNIQYF.

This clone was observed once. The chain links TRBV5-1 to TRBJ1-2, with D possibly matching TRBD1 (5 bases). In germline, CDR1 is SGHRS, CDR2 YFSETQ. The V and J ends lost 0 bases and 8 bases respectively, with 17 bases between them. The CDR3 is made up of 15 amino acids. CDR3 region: CASSLVVQGGDGYTF. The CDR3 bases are TGCGCCAGCAGCTTGGTGGTCCAGGGAGGAGACGGCTACACCTTC.

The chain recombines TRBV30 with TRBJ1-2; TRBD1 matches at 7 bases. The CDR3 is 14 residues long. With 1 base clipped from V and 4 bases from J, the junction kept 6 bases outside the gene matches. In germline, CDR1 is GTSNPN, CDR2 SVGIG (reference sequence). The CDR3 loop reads CAWSATGAPYGYTF. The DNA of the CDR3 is TGTGCCTGGAGTGCCACAGGGGCTCCCTATGGCTACACCTTC.

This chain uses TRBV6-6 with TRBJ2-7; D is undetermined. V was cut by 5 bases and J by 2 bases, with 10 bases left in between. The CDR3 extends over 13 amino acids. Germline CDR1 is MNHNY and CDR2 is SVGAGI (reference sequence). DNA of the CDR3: TGTGCCAGCAGTGCCTCTAGACCCTACGAGCAGTACTTC. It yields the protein CASSASRPYEQYF.

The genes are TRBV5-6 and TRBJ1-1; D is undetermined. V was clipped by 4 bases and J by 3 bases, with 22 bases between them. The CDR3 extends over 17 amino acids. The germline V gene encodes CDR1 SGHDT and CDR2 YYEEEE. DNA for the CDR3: TGTGCCAGCAGCCGAGTAATCCCCTTGGAGGCTGACACTGAAGCTTTCTTT. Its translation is CASSRVIPLEADTEAFF.

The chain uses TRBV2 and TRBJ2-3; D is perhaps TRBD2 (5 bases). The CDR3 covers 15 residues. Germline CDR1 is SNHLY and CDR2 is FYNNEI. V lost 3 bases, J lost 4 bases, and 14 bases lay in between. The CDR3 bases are TGTGCCAGCAGTGAGTCCGGGATTGTCGCAGATACGCAGTATTTT. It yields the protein CASSESGIVADTQYF.

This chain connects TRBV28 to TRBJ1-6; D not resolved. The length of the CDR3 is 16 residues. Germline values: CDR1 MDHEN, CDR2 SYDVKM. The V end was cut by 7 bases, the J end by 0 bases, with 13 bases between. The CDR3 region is CASITFAGSYNSPLHF. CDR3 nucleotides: TGTGCCAGCATCACATTCGCGGGCTCCTATAATTCACCCCTCCACTTT.

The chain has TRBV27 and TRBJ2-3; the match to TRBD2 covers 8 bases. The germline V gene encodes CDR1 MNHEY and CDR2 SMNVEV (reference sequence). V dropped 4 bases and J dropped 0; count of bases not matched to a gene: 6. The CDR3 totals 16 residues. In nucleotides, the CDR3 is TGTGCCAGCAGTTCCCGACTAGCGATGAGCACAGATACGCAGTATTTT. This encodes CASSSRLAMSTDTQYF.

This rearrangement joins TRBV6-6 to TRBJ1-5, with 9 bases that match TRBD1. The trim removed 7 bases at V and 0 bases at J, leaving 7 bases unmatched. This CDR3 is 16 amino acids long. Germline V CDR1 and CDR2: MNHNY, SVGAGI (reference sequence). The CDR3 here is CASNRRDRVSNQPQHF. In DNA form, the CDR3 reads TGTGCCAGCAACCGCCGGGACAGGGTTAGCAATCAGCCCCAGCATTTT.

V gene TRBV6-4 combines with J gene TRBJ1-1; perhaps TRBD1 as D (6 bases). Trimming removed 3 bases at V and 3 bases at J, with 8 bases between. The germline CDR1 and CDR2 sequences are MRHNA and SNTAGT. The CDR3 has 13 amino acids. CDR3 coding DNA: TGTGCCAGCAGTGAGGACAGCGACACTGAAGCTTTCTTT. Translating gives CASSEDSDTEAFF.